This T cell receptor (beta chain) came from a study of blood T cell repertoires in COVID-19. On the study more broadly: Nucleic acid was either cDNA or gDNA, and it came from T cells, B-cell-depleted T cells, or PBMCs.

CDR3 length equals 14 residues. Germline loops: CDR1 SGHNT, CDR2 YYREEE (reference sequence). V was pared by 0 bases and J by 10 bases, with 13 bases between. Sequencing used immunoSEQ multiplex PCR; TCRdb keeps in-frame clones, though not all of them. Of over 250,000 clones listed, under 90% were seen once; the top ten hold approximately 2.2%. Input material: peripheral blood. The clonotype was recovered from a man aged 50 to 60 with acute or convalescent COVID-19. The chain combines TRBV5-4 with TRBJ1-4; D might be TRBD1 (6 bases). CDR3 nucleotide sequence: TGTGCCAGCAGCTTGGAGGGTCCAGGGGTAAAACTGTTTTTT. It codes for CASSLEGPGVKLFF.